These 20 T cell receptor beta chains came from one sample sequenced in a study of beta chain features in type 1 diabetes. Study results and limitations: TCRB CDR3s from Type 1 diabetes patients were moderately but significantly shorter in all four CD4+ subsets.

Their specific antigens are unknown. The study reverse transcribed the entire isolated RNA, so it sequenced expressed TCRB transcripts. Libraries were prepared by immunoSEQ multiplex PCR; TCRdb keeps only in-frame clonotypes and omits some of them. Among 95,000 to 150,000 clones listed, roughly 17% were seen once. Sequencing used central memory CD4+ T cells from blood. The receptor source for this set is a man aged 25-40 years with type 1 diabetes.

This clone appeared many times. The CDR3 loop reads CASSFQGPPYEQYF. The DNA for the CDR3 is TGCGCCAGCAGCTTCCAGGGGCCCCCCTACGAGCAGTACTTC. V gene TRBV5-1 combines with J gene TRBJ2-7; a possible D gene is TRBD1 (6 bases). Trimming left V 2 bases short and J 2 bases short, with 11 bases between. Germline V gives CDR1 SGHRS, CDR2 YFSETQ. The CDR3 consists of 14 residues. Filled out from reference TRBV5-1 and TRBJ2-7, the complete variable domain reads KAGVTQTPRYLIKTRGQQVTLSCSPISGHRSVSWYQQTPGQGLQFLFEYFSETQRNKGNFPGRFSGRQFSNSRSEMNVSTLELGDSALYLCASSFQGPPYEQYFGPGTRLTVT.

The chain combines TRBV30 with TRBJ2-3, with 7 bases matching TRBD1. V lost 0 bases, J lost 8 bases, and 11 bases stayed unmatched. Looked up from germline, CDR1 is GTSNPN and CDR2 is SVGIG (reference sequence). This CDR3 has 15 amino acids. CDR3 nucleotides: TGTGCCTGGAGTGTGGCCACAGGGGTAGAGGGTACGCAGTATTTT. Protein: CAWSVATGVEGTQYF.

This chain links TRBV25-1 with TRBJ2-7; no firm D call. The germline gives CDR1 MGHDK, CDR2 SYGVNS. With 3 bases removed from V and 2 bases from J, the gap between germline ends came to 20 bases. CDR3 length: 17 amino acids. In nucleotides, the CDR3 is TGTGCCAGCAGTGATAGTCAAGGTCTCTTGTTTCCCTACGAGCAGTACTTC. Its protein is CASSDSQGLLFPYEQYF.

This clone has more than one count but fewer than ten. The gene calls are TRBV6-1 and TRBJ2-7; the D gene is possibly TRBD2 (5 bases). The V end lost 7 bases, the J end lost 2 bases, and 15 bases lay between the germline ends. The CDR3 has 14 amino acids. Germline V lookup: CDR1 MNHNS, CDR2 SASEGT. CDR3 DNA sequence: TGTGCCAGCAAAAGGGTTCGGGAAGCCTACGAGCAGTACTTC. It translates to CASKRVREAYEQYF.

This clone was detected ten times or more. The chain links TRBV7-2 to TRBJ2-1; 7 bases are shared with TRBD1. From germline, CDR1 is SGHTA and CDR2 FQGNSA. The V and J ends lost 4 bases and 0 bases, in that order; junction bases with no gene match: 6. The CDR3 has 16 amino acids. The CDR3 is CASSSRTGSSYNEQFF. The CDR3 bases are TGTGCCAGCAGCTCGCGGACAGGTAGCTCCTACAATGAGCAGTTCTTC.

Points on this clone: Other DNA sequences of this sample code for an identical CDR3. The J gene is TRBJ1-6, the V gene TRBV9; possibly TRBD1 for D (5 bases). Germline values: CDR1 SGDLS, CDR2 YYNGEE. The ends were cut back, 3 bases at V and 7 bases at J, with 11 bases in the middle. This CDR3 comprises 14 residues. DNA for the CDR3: TGTGCCAGCAGCGCGGGGACGGGGAATTCACCCCTCCACTTT. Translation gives CASSAGTGNSPLHF.

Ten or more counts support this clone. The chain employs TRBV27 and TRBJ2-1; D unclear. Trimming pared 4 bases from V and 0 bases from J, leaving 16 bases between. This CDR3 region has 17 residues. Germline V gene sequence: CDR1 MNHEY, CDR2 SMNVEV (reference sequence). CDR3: CASSSPRQSSSYNEQFF. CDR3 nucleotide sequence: TGTGCCAGCAGTTCACCGAGACAATCGAGCTCCTACAATGAGCAGTTCTTC.

CDR3 nucleotide sequence: TGTGCCAGCAGCCAAGACATGAGGGATTCAGATACGCAGTATTTT. This sequence encodes CASSQDMRDSDTQYF. The V and J genes are TRBV14 and TRBJ2-3; a possible D gene is TRBD2 (5 bases). V lost 0 bases and J lost 4, with 11 bases in between. This CDR3 has 15 residues. The germline CDR1 and CDR2 sequences are SGHDN and FVKESK.

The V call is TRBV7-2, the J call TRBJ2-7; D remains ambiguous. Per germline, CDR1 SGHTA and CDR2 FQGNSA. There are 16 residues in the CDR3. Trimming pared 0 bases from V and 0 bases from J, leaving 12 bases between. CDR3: CASSLAPDYYSYEQYF. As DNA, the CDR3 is TGTGCCAGCAGCTTAGCTCCCGATTACTACTCCTACGAGCAGTACTTC.

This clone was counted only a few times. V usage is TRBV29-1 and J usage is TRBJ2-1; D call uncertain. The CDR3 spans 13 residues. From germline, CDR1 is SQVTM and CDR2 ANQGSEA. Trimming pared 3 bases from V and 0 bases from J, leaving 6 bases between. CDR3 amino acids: CSVDMSSYNEQFF. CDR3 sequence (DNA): TGCAGCGTTGATATGAGCTCCTACAATGAGCAGTTCTTC.

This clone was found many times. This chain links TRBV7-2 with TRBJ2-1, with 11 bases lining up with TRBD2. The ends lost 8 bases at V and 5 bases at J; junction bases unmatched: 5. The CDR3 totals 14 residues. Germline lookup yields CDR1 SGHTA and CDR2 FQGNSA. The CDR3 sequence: CASVTSGAHNEQFF. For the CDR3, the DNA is TGTGCCAGCGTGACTAGCGGGGCCCACAATGAGCAGTTCTTC.

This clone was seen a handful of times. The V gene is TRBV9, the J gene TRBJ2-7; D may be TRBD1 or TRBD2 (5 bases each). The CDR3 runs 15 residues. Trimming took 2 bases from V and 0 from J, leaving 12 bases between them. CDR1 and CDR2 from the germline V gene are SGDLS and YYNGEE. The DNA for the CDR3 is TGTGCCAGCAGCGTCGCCGGGACGGTCTCCTACGAGCAGTACTTC. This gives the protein CASSVAGTVSYEQYF.

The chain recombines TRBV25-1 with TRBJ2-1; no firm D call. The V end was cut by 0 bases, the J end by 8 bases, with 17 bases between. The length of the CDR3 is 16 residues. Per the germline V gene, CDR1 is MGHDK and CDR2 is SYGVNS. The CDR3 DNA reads TGTGCCAGCAGTGAATATACGAGGCCGCCGGAAGATGAGCAGTTCTTC. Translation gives CASSEYTRPPEDEQFF.

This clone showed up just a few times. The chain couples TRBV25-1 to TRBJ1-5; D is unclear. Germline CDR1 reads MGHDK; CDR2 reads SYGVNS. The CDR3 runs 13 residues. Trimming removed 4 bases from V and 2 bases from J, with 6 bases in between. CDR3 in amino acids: CASSAGRNQPQHF. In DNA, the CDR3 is TGTGCCAGCAGTGCCGGTCGCAATCAGCCCCAGCATTTT. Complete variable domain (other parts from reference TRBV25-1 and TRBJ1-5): EADIYQTPRYLVIGTGKKITLECSQTMGHDKMYWYQQDPGMELHLIHYSYGVNSTEKGDLSSESTVSRIRTEHFPLTLESARPSHTSQYLCASSAGRNQPQHFGDGTRLSIL.

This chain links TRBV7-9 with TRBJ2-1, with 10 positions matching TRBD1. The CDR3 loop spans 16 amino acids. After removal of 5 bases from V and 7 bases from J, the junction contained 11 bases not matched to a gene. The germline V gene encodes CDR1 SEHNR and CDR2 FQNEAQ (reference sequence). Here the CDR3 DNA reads TGTGCCAGCAGCCCTTATGGGGACAGGGGCCTTAATGAGCAGTTCTTC. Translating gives CASSPYGDRGLNEQFF.

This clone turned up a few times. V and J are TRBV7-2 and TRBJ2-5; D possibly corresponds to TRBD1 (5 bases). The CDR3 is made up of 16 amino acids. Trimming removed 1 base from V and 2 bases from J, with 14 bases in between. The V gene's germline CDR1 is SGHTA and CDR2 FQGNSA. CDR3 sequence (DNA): TGTGCCAGCAGCTTAGAGGGGCGCGCGTGGCAAGAGACCCAGTACTTC. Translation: CASSLEGRAWQETQYF.

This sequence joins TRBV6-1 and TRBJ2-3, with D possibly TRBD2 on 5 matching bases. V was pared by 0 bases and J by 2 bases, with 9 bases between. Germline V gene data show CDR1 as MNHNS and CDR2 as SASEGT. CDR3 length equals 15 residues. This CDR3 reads CASSEAAGLTDTQYF. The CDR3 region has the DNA TGTGCCAGCAGTGAAGCGGCAGGACTCACAGATACGCAGTATTTT.

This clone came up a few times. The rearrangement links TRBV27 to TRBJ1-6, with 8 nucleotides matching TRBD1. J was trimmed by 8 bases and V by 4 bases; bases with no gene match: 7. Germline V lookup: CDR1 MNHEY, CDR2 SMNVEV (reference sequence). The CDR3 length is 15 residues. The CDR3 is CASSWNRGYHSPLHF. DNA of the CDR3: TGTGCCAGCAGTTGGAACAGGGGGTACCATTCACCCCTCCACTTT.

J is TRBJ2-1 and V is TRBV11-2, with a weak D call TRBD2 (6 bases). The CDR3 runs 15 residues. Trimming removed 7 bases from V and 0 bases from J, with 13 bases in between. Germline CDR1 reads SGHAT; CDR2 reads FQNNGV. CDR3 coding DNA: TGTGCCAGCACCGCCGCGGGGAGCTCCTACAATGAGCAGTTCTTC. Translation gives CASTAAGSSYNEQFF. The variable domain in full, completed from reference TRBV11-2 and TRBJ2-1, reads EAGVAQSPRYKIIEKRQSVAFWCNPISGHATLYWYQQILGQGPKLLIQFQNNGVVDDSQLPKDRFSAERLKGVDSTLKIQPAKLEDSAVYLCASTAAGSSYNEQFFGPGTRLTVL.

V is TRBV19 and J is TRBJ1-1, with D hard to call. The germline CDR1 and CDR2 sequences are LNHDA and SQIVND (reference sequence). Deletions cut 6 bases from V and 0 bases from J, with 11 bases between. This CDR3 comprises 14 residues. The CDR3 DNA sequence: TGTGCCAGTAGACACCTTCGGGTGAACACTGAAGCTTTCTTT. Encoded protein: CASRHLRVNTEAFF.